The rows below give T cell receptor beta chains drawn from one sample of a study of blood T cell repertoires in COVID-19. Produced via immunoSEQ multiplex PCR; TCRdb's table is partial and in-frame only. This table holds approximately 300,000 clones, around 80% found once. Sequencing was done on a sample of peripheral blood. The receptor source for this set is a woman in her 50s with acute or convalescent COVID-19. Both conserved end residues are part of each CDR3. The D gene is left open where the match is weak. Only part of the rows carry a size: once, few, many, or a class if the clone is expanded.

cdr3_aa cdr3_nt d_call v_call clone_size j_call
CACETRRESSYEQYF TGTGCCTGTGAGACCCGGCGGGAGAGCTCCTACGAGCAGTACTTC TRBD2 TRBV30 - TRBJ2-7
CAWRLDRRTEAFF TGTGCCTGGAGATTAGACAGGCGCACTGAAGCTTTCTTT - TRBV30 - TRBJ1-1
CASSIVPGGGQPQHF TGTGCCAGTAGTATAGTGCCCGGAGGGGGCCAGCCCCAGCATTTT TRBD1 TRBV19 - TRBJ1-5
CASSPTGNTEAFF TGTGCCAGCAGCCCCACGGGGAACACTGAAGCTTTCTTT - TRBV12-3/TRBV12-4 - TRBJ1-1
CASSSGPGPQHF TGTGCCAGCTCCAGTGGTCCGGGGCCCCAGCATTTT - TRBV2 - TRBJ1-5
CASSLRGAEDEKLFF TGTGCCAGCAGCTTACGGGGGGCCGAAGATGAAAAACTGTTTTTT - TRBV7-6 - TRBJ1-4
CASSLAGGLGNQPQHF TGCGCCAGCAGCTTGGCCGGGGGGCTAGGCAATCAGCCCCAGCATTTT - TRBV5-1 - TRBJ1-5
CASSFQGGPYEQYF TGTGCCAGCAGCTTCCAAGGAGGCCCCTACGAGCAGTACTTC - TRBV7-9 - TRBJ2-7
CASSLAGTGGAGGYTF TGTGCCAGCAGCTTAGCCGGGACAGGGGGCGCGGGTGGCTACACCTTC TRBD1 TRBV7-9 - TRBJ1-2
CASSSSSGRTSYEQYF TGTGCCAGCAGCTCGTCTAGCGGGAGGACTTCCTACGAGCAGTACTTC TRBD2 TRBV7-2 - TRBJ2-7
CASSSRGGADQPQHF TGTGCCAGCAGCTCCCGGGGGGGCGCGGATCAGCCCCAGCATTTT - TRBV5-5 - TRBJ1-5
CASSLTSGGAKTQYF TGCGCCAGCAGCTTAACTAGCGGGGGGGCTAAGACCCAGTACTTC TRBD2 TRBV5-1 - TRBJ2-5
CASRRASGKYEQYF TGTGCCAGCCGCCGGGCTAGCGGGAAGTACGAGCAGTACTTC TRBD2 TRBV5-6 - TRBJ2-7
CAISDLTGDPYNEQFF TGTGCCATCAGTGATCTGACAGGGGACCCCTACAATGAGCAGTTCTTC TRBD1 TRBV10-3 - TRBJ2-1
CASITVPFTNYGYTF TGTGCCAGCATAACAGTCCCCTTTACTAACTATGGCTACACCTTC - TRBV6-6 once TRBJ1-2
CAWRRDGVGTF TGTGCCTGGAGGAGGGATGGGGTGGGGACCTTC - TRBV30 few TRBJ1-2
CASNRDSNSPLHF TGTGCCAGCAACCGGGACTCTAATTCACCCCTCCACTTT - TRBV5-4 - TRBJ1-6
CASSEYRGVGYLNTEAFF TGTGCCAGCAGTGAATATAGGGGTGTCGGCTATCTGAACACTGAAGCTTTCTTT - TRBV25-1 - TRBJ1-1
CATSSTGLPGAEAFF TGTGCCACCAGCAGCACAGGGTTGCCGGGTGCTGAAGCTTTCTTT - TRBV15 - TRBJ1-1